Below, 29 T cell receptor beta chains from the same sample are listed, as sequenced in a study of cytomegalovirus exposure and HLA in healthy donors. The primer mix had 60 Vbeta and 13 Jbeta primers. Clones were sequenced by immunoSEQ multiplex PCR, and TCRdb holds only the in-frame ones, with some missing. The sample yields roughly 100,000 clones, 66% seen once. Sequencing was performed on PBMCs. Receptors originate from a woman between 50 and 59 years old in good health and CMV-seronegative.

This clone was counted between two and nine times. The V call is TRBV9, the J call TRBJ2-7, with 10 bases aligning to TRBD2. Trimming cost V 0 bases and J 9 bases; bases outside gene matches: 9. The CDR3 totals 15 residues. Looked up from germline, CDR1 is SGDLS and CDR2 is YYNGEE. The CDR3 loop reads CASSVDSSGSSRQYF. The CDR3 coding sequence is TGTGCCAGCAGCGTAGATTCTAGCGGGAGTAGTCGGCAGTACTTC.

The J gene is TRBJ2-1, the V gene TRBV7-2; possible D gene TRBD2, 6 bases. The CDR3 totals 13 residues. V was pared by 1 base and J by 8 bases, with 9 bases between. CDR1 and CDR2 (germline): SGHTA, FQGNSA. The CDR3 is CASSLVWGDEQFF. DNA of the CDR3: TGTGCCAGCAGCTTAGTTTGGGGGGATGAGCAGTTCTTC. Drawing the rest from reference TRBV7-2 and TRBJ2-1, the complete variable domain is GAGVSQSPSNKVTEKGKDVELRCDPISGHTALYWYRQSLGQGLEFLIYFQGNSAPDKSGLPSDRFSAERTGGSVSTLTIQRTQQEDSAVYLCASSLVWGDEQFFGPGTRLTVL.

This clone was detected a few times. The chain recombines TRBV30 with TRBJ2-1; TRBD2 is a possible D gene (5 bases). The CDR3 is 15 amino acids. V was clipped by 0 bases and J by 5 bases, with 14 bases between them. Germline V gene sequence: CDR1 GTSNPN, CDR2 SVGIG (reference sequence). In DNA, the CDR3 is TGTGCCTGGAGTGTAGGTGGGAGCCTTAACAATGAGCAGTTCTTC. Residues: CAWSVGGSLNNEQFF.

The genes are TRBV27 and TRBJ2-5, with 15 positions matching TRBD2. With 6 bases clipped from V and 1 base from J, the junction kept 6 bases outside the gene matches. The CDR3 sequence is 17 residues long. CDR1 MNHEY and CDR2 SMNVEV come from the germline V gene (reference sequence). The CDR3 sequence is CASRRTSGGGRQETQYF. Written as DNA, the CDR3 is TGTGCCAGCAGAAGGACTAGCGGGGGGGGCCGCCAAGAGACCCAGTACTTC.

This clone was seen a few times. Written as DNA, the CDR3 is TGTGCCAGCTCACCATTGGTGGAGGATTTTGGGGCCAACGTCCTGACTTTC. Its protein is CASSPLVEDFGANVLTF. The chain joins TRBV18 to TRBJ2-6, with D maybe TRBD2 (5 bases). V was trimmed by 2 bases and J by 3 bases, leaving 14 bases between them. Germline loops: CDR1 KGHSH, CDR2 LQKENI. The CDR3 has 17 amino acids. The full variable domain, with the rest looked up from reference TRBV18 and TRBJ2-6, is NAGVMQNPRHLVRRRGQEARLRCSPMKGHSHVYWYRQLPEEGLKFMVYLQKENIIDESGMPKERFSAEFPKEGPSILRIQQVVRGDSAAYFCASSPLVEDFGANVLTFGAGSRLTVL.

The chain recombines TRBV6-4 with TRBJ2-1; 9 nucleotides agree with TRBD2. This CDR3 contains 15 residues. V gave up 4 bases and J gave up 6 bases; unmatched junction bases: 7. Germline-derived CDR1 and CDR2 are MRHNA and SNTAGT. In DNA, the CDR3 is TGTGCCAGCAGTGCCCAGCGGGAGGTTGGCAATGAGCAGTTCTTC. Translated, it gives CASSAQREVGNEQFF.

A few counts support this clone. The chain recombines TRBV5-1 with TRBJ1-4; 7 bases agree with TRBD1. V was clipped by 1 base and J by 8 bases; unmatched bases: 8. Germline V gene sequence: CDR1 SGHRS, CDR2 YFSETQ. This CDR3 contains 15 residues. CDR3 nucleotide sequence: TGCGCCAGCAGCTTGAATGAGGGGGCGCGGGAAAAACTGTTTTTT. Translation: CASSLNEGAREKLFF.

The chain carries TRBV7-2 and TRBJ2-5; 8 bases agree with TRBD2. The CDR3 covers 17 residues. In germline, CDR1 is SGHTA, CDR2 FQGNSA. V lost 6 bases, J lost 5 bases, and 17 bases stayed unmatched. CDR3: CASSLLPGAGEGETQYF. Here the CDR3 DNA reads TGTGCCAGCAGTCTCCTCCCGGGAGCGGGGGAGGGGGAGACCCAGTACTTC.

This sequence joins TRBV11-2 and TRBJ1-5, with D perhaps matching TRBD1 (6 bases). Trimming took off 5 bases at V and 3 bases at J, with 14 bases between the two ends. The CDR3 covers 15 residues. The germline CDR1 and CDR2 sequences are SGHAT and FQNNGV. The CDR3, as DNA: TGTGCCAGCAGCCTAACGGACAGCAACAATCAGCCCCAGCATTTT. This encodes CASSLTDSNNQPQHF.

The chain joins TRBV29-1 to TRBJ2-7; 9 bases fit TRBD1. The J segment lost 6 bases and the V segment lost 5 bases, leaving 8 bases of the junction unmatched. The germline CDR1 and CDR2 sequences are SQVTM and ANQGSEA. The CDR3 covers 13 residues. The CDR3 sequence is CSVRDRVFSEQYF. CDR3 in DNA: TGCAGCGTTCGGGACAGGGTATTTTCCGAGCAGTACTTC.

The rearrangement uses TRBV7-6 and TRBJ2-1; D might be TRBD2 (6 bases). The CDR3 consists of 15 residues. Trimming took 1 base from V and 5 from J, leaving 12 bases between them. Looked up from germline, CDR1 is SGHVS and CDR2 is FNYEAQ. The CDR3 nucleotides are TGTGCCAGCAGCTTAGGGGGGAGGTCCCACAATGAGCAGTTCTTC. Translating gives CASSLGGRSHNEQFF. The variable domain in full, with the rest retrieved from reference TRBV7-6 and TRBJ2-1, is GAGVSQSPRYKVTKRGQDVALRCDPISGHVSLYWYRQALGQGPEFLTYFNYEAQQDKSGLPNDRFSAERPEGSISTLTIQRTEQRDSAMYRCASSLGGRSHNEQFFGPGTRLTVL.

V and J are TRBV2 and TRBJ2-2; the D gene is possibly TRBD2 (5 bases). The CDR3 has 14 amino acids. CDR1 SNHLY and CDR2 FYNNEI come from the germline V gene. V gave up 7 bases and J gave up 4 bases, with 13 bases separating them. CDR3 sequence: CASTIAGGTGELFF. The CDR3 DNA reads TGTGCCAGCACCATCGCGGGCGGCACCGGGGAGCTGTTTTTT.

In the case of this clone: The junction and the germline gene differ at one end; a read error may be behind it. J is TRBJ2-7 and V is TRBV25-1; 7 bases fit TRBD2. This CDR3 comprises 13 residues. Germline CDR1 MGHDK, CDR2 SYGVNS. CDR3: CASRGGIGWGWNF. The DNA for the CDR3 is TGTGCCAGCAGGGGGGGGATTGGGTGGGGGTGGAACTTC.

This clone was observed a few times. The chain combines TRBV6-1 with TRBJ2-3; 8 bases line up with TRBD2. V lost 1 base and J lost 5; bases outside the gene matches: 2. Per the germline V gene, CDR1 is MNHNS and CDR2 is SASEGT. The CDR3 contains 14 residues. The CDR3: CASSEVAGIDTQYF. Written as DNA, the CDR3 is TGTGCCAGCAGTGAAGTAGCGGGGATAGATACGCAGTATTTT.

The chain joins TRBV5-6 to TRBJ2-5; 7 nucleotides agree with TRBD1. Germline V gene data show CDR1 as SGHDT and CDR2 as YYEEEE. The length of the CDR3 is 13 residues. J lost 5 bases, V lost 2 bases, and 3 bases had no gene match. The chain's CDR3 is CASSFGRGETQYF. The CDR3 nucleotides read TGTGCCAGCAGCTTTGGCAGGGGGGAGACCCAGTACTTC.

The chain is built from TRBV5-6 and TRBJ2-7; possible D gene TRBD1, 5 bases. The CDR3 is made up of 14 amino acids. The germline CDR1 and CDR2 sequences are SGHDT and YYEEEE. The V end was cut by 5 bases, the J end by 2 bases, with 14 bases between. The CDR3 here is CASRPRTRTYEQYF. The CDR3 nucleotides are TGTGCCAGCAGACCCAGGACACGAACCTACGAGCAGTACTTC. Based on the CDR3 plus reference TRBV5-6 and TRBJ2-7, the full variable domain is DAGVTQSPTHLIKTRGQQVTLRCSPKSGHDTVSWYQQALGQGPQFIFQYYEEEERQRGNFPDRFSGHQFPNYSSELNVNALLLGDSALYLCASRPRTRTYEQYFGPGTRLTVT.

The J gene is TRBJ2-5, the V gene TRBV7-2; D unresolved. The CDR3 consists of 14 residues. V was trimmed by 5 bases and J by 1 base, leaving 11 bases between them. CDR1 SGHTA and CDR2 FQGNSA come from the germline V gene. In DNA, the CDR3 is TGTGCCAGCAGCCGAAGCCGATCCCAAGAGACCCAGTACTTC. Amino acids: CASSRSRSQETQYF.

The CDR3 DNA reads as TGCGCCAGCAGCCCACAAAAGGGGGCCGGTGACACAGATACGCAGTATTTT. Its translation: CASSPQKGAGDTDTQYF. The chain uses TRBV4-1 and TRBJ2-3, with 7 bases lining up with TRBD1. This CDR3 region has 17 residues. V gave up 4 bases and J gave up 2 bases; unmatched junction bases: 12. In germline, CDR1 is MGHRA, CDR2 YSYEKL.

The CDR3 DNA reads TGTGCCAGCAGAGTTTCCGGGACAGAGTCCTACAATGAGCAGTTCTTC. Its protein is CASRVSGTESYNEQFF. V gene TRBV7-8 combines with J gene TRBJ2-1; TRBD1 matches 7 bases. V shed 6 bases, J shed 1 base, and the junction held 9 bases outside the gene matches. The CDR3 covers 16 residues. Looked up from germline, CDR1 is SGHVS and CDR2 is FQNEAQ.

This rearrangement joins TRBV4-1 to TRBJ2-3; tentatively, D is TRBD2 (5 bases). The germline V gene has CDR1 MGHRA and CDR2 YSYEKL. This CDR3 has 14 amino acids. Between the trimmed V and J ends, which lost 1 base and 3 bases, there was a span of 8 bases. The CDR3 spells CASSQAPGTDTQYF. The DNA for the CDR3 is TGCGCCAGCAGCCAAGCCCCGGGAACAGATACGCAGTATTTT.

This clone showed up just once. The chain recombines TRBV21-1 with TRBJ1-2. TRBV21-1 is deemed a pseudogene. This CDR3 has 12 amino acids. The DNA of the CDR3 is TGTGCCAGCAGCAAAGGTTCTAAAGGCTACACCTTC. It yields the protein CASSKGSKGYTF.

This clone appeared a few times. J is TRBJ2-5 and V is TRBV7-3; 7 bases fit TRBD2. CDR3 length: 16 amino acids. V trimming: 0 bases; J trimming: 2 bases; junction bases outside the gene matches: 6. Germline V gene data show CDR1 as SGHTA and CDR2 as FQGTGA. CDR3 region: CASSLTGTTRQETQYF. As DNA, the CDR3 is TGTGCCAGCAGCTTAACGGGGACTACCAGACAAGAGACCCAGTACTTC.

CDR3 bases: TGCGCCAGCAGCTTGGTTCGCGAATATGGCTACACCTTC. The encoded protein is CASSLVREYGYTF. V usage is TRBV5-1 and J usage is TRBJ1-2, with D unresolved. Germline V gene lookup returns CDR1 SGHRS and CDR2 YFSETQ. V lost 0 bases, J lost 5 bases, and 8 bases lay in between. The CDR3 length is 13 residues.

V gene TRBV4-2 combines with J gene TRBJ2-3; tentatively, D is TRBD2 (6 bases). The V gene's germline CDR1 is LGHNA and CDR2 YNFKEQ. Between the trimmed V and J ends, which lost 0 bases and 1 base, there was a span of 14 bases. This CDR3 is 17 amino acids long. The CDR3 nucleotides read TGTGCCAGCAGCCAAGATTTCGCGGCTAGCGGCACAGATACGCAGTATTTT. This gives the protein CASSQDFAASGTDTQYF.

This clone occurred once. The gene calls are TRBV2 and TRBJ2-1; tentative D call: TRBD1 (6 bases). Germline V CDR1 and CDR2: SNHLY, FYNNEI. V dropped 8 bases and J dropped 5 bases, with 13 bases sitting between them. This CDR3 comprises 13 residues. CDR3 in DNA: TGTGCCAGCCTCTCGGACAGAAACAATGAGCAGTTCTTC. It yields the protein CASLSDRNNEQFF.

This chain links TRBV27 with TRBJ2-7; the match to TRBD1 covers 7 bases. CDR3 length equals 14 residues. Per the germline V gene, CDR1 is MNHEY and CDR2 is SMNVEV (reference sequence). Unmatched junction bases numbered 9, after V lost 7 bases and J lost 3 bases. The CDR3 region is CASTQTGTSYEQYF. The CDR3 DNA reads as TGTGCCAGCACCCAGACAGGGACGAGCTACGAGCAGTACTTC.

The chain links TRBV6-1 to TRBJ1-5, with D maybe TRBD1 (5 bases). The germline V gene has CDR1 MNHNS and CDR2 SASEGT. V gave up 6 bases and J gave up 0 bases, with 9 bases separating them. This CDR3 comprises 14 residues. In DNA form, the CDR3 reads TGTGCCAGCAGGTCCGGGGGTAGCAATCAGCCCCAGCATTTT. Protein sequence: CASRSGGSNQPQHF.

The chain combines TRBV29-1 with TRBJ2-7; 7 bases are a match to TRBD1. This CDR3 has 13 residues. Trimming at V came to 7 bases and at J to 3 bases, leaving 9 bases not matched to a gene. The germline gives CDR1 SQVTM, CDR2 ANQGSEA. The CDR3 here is CSAKTGSGYEQYF. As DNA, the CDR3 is TGCAGCGCAAAGACAGGGTCAGGCTACGAGCAGTACTTC.

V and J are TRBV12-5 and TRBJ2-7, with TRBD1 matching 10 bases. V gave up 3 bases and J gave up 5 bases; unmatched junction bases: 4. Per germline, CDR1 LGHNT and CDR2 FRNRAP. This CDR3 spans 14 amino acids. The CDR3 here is CASGLEGTGDEQYF. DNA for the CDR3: TGTGCTAGTGGTTTAGAAGGGACAGGGGACGAGCAGTACTTC. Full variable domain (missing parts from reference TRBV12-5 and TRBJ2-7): DARVTQTPRHKVTEMGQEVTMRCQPILGHNTVFWYRQTMMQGLELLAYFRNRAPLDDSGMPKDRFSAEMPDATLATLKIQPSEPRDSAVYFCASGLEGTGDEQYFGPGTRLTVT.